This T cell receptor beta chain was found in a study of siplizumab effects on memory and regulatory T cells (dated by TCRdb to the late 2010s). Some background on the complete study: The study looked at the effect of siplizumab, an anti-CD2 antibody, on alloreactive T-cell subsets in allogeneic mixed lymphocyte reactions made from human PBMCs. The paper's findings and limits, for the study overall: Greater diversity appeared to be present in unstimulated naive T cells than in memory T cells, and a substantial contribution to the alloresponse seemed to be made by naive cells. Whether proliferating Tregs from siplizumab cultures actually had suppressive function was not functionally confirmed. Because sequences at frequencies below about 10^-5 were poorly captured, only a minor fraction of alloreactive clones could be mapped back to unstimulated subsets. In reactions with siplizumab, an average of about 62% of mappable alloreactive CD4+ clones were Treg-derived, compared with 25% to 30% in control reactions. Roughly 80-97% of proliferating CD4+ or CD8+ clones could not be assigned a naive or memory phenotype. Siplizumab significantly reduced the cumulative frequency of alloreactive sequences traceable to unstimulated CD4+ memory T cells.

The CDR3 numbers 13 residues from cysteine through phenylalanine. The entry retains the CDR3 DNA only, 39 bases that are in frame from base 1. Relative to germline, V is missing 4 bases and J is missing 5 bases, with 5 bases of the junction outside any gene match. CDR1 and CDR2 were assigned from the germline V gene (reference sequence) as SGHKS and YYEKEE. TCRbeta CDR3 sequencing was performed on sorted unstimulated T cells and on proliferating T cells recovered from mixed lymphocyte reactions. Fresh whole blood from about 10 HLA-typed healthy donors served as the source for isolating PBMCs. Note on this clone: It lacks a known antigen. No base-level quality is on record; no much larger clone is a single base apart.

The library was made by the immunoSEQ multiplex PCR assay. Approximately 10^5 TCR templates per sample were assayed on the deep sequencing platform. Genomic DNA extracted from sorted T cells was used for TCRbeta CDR3 sequencing. Per the source publication's procedure: The R programming language was used for clonal analysis of TCRbeta CDR3 data. Comparing unstimulated samples against CFSE-low samples taken after the reaction was how alloreactive CD4+ and CD8+ clones were defined. By matching sequences to the repertoires of sorted unstimulated Treg and non-Treg cells, each alloreactive CD4+ clone was assigned a regulatory or non-regulatory origin. Here the immuneACCESS table is served through TCRdb, limited to in-frame sequences with V and J called. Missing clones are a known gap in these copies; in checked studies unresolved V genes cover under half, and the rest lacks a known reason. Clone size and V and J calls were adopted from that table, with D and trimming inferred from the DNA. Within this sample are 100,000 to 120,000 clones, with roughly 92% of them counted one time only. The ten largest clonotypes hold 1% to 1.5% of the sample.

This clonotype was sampled from a human donor in good health. Here the chain combines TRBV5-5 and TRBJ2-5; 7 nucleotides in the junction match TRBD1. The sample was CD4+ T cells sorted from blood. The CDR3 protein: CASSAPTGETQYF. The DNA reads TGTGCCAGCAGCGCCCCGACAGGGGAGACCCAGTACTTC.